This T cell receptor (beta chain) comes out of a study of T-cell reconstitution after alpha-beta-depleted transplantation in children. Study results and caveats: Newly produced T cells mostly provided counts and TCRbeta diversity after one year, as hyperexpanded clones declined.

Unique molecular identifiers were incorporated into the prepared TCRbeta library. One entry per CDR3 protein, called by TCRdb with MiXCR from the PCR reads. This table has approximately 300,000 distinct CDR3 sequences, nearly 8% appearing once. This clonotype was observed at least ten times. The antigen is undetermined. The receptor was isolated from a female patient aged 2-9 years who had a stem cell transplant for Fanconi anemia, so the T cells may come from the graft donor. Sequences were derived from peripheral blood, sampled 360 days after TCRalphabeta/CD19-depleted stem cell transplant.

The CDR3 loop reads CASRTGREKFF. CDR3 DNA: TGCGCCAGCAGAACGGGACGGGAAAAGTTCTTC. The chain couples TRBV5-1 to TRBJ2-1, with D perhaps TRBD1 or TRBD2 (5 bases each). CDR3 length: 11 residues. V lost 5 bases and J lost 14, with 14 bases in between. Germline V gives CDR1 SGHRS, CDR2 YFSETQ.